The following is a T cell receptor beta chain sequence with its context. Antigen specificity is unknown. These data belong to a study of early T cells in non-severe SARS-CoV-2 infection. About the research overall: Unsorted whole-blood RNA was sequenced in bulk, leaving chains unpaired. Findings of the study overall: Reliance on VDJdb matching favored anti-spike CD8 responses; private and CD4 specificities were missed.

The CDR3 is 12 amino acids. Germline values: CDR1 MDHEN, CDR2 SYDVKM. Trimming removed 6 bases from V and 6 bases from J, with 10 bases in between. Individual cDNA molecules were tagged with unique molecular identifiers, the study reported. TCRdb recomputed calls from the 5' RACE reads with MiXCR, one row per CDR3 protein. The table includes about 94,000 distinct CDR3 sequences, less than 15% detected once. The sequence derives from an adult who was a healthcare worker with PCR-confirmed SARS-CoV-2 infection or an uninfected control (not recorded which). Sequenced sample: whole blood. V gene TRBV28 combines with J gene TRBJ2-3, with D unclear. CDR3 DNA sequence: TGTGCCAGCAGGACCCTGTCTGATACGCAGTATTTT. This codes for CASRTLSDTQYF.